This T cell receptor beta chain was documented in a study of lymphopenia after photon versus proton radiotherapy. TCRdb's copy holds only in-frame clones and misses some; the assay was immunoSEQ multiplex PCR. The sample has under 15,000 clones; 89% are singletons. On this clone: Its ends do not fully match the called genes, so a read error is possible.

The length of the CDR3 is 16 residues. The germline CDR1 and CDR2 sequences are SGHNT and YENEEA. This sequence joins TRBV11-3 and TRBJ2-7, with TRBD1 matching 7 bases. Sequencing used peripheral blood, obtained from a patient treated with proton-based radiotherapy. The sequence was collected from a man in his 60s with pancreatic cancer. The CDR3 loop is CASSIDDRDSSYEQYF. CDR3 DNA: TGTGCCAGCAGCATAGACGACAGGGACAGCTCCTACGAGCAGTACTTC.